This T cell receptor (beta chain) was observed in a study of shared clonotypes between healthy human individuals. Several immunoSEQ plates held equal portions of the genomic DNA taken from each subset. Produced via immunoSEQ multiplex PCR; TCRdb's table is partial and in-frame only. The table includes under 850,000 clones, just under 75% detected once. Unmatched junction bases numbered 5, after V lost 0 bases and J lost 5 bases. From germline, CDR1 is MNHEY and CDR2 SVGAGI. The length of the CDR3 is 15 residues. The receptor was derived from a woman under 40 in good health. The sample consisted of memory CD4+ T cells sorted from blood. Subset indicated: CD45RA-negative fraction. The J gene is TRBJ2-7, the V gene TRBV6-5; 9 positions agree with TRBD2. The CDR3 sequence is CASSYSSSGSNEQYF. CDR3 bases: TGTGCCAGCAGTTACTCGAGTAGCGGGAGCAACGAGCAGTACTTC.